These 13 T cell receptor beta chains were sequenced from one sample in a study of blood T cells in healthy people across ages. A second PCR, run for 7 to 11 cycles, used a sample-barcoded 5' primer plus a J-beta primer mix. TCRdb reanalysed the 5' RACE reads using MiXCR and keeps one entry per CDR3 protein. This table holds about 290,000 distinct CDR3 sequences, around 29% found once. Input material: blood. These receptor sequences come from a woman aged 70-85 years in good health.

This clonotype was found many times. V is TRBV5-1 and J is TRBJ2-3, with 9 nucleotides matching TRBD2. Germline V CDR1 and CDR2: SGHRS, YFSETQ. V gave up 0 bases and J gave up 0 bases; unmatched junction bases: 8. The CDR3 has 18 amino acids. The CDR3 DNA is TGCGCCAGCAGCTTGGTGCTAGCGGGACCTCCTAGCACAGATACGCAGTATTTT. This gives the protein CASSLVLAGPPSTDTQYF.

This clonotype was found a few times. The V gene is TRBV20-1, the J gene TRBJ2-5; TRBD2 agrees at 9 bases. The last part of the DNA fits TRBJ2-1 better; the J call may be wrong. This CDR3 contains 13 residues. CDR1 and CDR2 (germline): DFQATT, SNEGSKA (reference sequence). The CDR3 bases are TGCAGTGCTAGGCAAGCGGGAGGACGAGAGCAGTTCTTC. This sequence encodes CSARQAGGREQFF.

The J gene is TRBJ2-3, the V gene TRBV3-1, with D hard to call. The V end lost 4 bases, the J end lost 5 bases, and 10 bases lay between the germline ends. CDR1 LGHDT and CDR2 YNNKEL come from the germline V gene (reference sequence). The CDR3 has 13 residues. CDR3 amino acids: CASSPPDGDTQYF. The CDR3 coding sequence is TGTGCCAGCAGCCCCCCGGATGGAGATACGCAGTATTTT.

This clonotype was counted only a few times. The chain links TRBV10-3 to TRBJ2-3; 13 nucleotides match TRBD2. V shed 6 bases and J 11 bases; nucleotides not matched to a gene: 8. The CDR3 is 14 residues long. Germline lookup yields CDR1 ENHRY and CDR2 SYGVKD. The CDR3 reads CAIRPGTSGIRQYF. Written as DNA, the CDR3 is TGTGCCATCAGGCCCGGGACTAGCGGGATTCGGCAGTATTTT.

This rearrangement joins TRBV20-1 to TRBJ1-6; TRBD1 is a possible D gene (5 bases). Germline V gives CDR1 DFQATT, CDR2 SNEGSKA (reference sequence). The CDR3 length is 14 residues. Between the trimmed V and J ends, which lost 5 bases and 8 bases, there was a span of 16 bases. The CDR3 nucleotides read TGCAGTGCTCCCAGGGAGGTGTTGCATTCACCCCTCCACTTT. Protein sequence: CSAPREVLHSPLHF.

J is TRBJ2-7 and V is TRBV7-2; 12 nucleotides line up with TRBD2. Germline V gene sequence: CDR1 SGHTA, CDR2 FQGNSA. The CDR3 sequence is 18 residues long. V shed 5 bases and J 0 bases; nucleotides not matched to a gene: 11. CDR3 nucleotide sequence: TGTGCCAGCAGCCGCCGCGGACTAGCGGGGTCGAGCTCCTACGAGCAGTACTTC. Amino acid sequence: CASSRRGLAGSSSYEQYF.

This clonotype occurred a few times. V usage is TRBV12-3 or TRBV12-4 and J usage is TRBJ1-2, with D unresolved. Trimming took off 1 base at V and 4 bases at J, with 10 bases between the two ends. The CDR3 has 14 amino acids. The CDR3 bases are TGTGCCAGCAGTTTAGGACAAACCTTCTATGGCTACACCTTC. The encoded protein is CASSLGQTFYGYTF.

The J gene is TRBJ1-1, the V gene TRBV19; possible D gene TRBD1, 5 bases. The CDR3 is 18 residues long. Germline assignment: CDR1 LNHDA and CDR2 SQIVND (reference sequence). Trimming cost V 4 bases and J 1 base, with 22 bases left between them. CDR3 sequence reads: CASSRGIRSGPKNTEAFF. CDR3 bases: TGTGCCAGTAGTAGAGGGATTAGATCAGGGCCAAAGAACACTGAAGCTTTCTTT.

CDR3: CASSRESVKNSPLHF. The CDR3 nucleotides read TGTGCCAGCAGCCGCGAGTCCGTTAAGAATTCACCCCTCCACTTT. The chain combines TRBV7-3 with TRBJ1-6; D call uncertain. This CDR3 is built from 15 residues. V lost 5 bases to trimming and J lost 7 bases, with 15 bases between them. Germline V gene data show CDR1 as SGHTA and CDR2 as FQGTGA.

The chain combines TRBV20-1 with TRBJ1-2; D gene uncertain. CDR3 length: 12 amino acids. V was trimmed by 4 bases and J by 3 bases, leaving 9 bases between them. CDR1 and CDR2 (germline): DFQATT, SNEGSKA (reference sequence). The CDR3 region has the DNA TGCAGTGCTATAGTGACTGACTATGGCTACACCTTC. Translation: CSAIVTDYGYTF.

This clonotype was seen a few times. The CDR3: CATQTKTRALLAGDSSYNEQFF. For the CDR3, the DNA is TGTGCCACCCAGACTAAAACCCGGGCCCTTCTAGCGGGAGATTCCTCCTACAATGAGCAGTTCTTC. The chain links TRBV24-1 to TRBJ2-1, with 10 bases matching TRBD2. The germline gives CDR1 KGHDR, CDR2 SFDVKD. J lost 0 bases, V lost 9 bases, and 25 bases had no gene match. The CDR3 spans 22 residues.

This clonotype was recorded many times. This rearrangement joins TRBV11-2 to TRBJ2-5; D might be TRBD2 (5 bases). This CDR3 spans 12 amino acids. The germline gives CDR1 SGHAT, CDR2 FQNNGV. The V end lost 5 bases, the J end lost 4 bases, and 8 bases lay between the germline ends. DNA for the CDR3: TGTGCCAGCAGCACTAGGGTAGAGACCCAGTACTTC. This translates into CASSTRVETQYF.

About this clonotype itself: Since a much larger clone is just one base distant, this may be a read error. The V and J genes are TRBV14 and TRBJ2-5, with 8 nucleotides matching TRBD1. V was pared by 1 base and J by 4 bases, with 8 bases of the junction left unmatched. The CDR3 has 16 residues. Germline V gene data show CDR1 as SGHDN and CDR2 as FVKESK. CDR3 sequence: CASSQVVRDRRETQYF. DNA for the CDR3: TGTGCCAGCAGCCAAGTGGTCCGGGACAGGCGAGAGACCCAGTACTTC.